Listed here is a single TCR beta chain. What it recognizes is unknown. The study ran its PCR with 60 Vbeta and 13 Jbeta primers. TCRdb's table, derived via immunoSEQ multiplex PCR, lists solely in-frame clones and lacks some. The table has more than 75,000 clones, around 74% seen once. This sample was included in a study of cytomegalovirus exposure and HLA in healthy donors. Overall study: From HLA-typed donors, an early data release held 70 million to 100 million unique TCRs.

CDR3 length: 15 residues. Trimming left V 2 bases short and J 2 bases short, with 13 bases between. CDR1 and CDR2 from the germline V gene are MGHDK and SYGVNS. Findings and caveats of the study: For TCR beta chains, V- and J-gene trimming was later linked to a missense DCLRE1C variant.

The sample consisted of PBMCs. The chain is built from TRBV25-1 and TRBJ2-7, with D maybe TRBD2 (6 bases). This TCR came from a woman between 45 and 65 years old in good health and CMV-seropositive. The CDR3 here is CASSESGRSTYEQYF. As DNA, the CDR3 is TGTGCCAGCAGTGAAAGCGGGCGAAGTACCTACGAGCAGTACTTC.